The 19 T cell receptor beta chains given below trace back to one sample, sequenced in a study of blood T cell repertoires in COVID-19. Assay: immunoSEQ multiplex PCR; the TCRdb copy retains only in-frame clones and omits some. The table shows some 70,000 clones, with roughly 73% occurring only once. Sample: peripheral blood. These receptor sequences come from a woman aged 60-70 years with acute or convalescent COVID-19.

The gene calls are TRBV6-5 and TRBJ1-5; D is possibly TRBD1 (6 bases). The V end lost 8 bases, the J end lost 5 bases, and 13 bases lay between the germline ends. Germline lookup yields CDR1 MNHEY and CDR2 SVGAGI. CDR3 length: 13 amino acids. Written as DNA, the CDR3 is TGTGCCAGCGCCGGGACACCAGATCAGCCCCAGCATTTT. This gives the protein CASAGTPDQPQHF.

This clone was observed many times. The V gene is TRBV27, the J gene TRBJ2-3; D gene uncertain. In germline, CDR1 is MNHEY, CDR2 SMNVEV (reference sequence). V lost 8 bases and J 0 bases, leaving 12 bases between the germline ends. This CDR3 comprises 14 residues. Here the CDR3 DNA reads TGTGCCAGCTCGCTAATATCTAGCACAGATACGCAGTATTTT. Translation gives CASSLISSTDTQYF.

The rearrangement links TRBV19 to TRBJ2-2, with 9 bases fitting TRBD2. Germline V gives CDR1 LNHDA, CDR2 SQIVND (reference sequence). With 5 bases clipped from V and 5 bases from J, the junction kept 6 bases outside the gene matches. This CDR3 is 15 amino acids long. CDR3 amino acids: CASSSRGGRTGELFF. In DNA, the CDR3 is TGTGCCAGTAGTTCGCGGGGGGGCCGAACCGGGGAGCTGTTTTTT.

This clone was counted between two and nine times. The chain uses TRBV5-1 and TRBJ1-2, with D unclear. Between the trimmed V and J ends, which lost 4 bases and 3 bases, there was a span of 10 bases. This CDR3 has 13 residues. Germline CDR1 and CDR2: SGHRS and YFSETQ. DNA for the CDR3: TGCGCCAGCAGCCCGACCCAGGACTATGGCTACACCTTC. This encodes CASSPTQDYGYTF.

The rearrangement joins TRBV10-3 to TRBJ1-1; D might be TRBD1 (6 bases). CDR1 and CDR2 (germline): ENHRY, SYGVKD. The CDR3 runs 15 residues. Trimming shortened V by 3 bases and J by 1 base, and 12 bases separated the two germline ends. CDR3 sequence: CAISDPGTKNTEAFF. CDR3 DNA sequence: TGTGCCATCAGTGACCCCGGGACAAAGAACACTGAAGCTTTCTTT.

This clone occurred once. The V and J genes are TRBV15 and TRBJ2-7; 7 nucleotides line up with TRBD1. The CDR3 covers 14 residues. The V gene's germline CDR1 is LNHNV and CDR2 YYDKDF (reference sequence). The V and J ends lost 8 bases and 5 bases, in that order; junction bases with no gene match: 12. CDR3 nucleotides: TGTGCCACCCGACAGGGCTCATGGAAGGACGAGCAGTACTTC. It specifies CATRQGSWKDEQYF.

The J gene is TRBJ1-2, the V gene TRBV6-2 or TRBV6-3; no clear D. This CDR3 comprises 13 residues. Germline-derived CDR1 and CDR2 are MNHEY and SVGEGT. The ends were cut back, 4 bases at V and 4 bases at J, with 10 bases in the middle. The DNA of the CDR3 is TGTGCCAGCAGTTCTTATCGGGGCTATGGCTACACCTTC. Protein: CASSSYRGYGYTF.

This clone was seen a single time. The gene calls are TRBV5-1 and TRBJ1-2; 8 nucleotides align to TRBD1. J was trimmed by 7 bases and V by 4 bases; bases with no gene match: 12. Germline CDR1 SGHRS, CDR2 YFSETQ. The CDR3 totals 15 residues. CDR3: CASSPESGGAGGYTF. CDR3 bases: TGCGCCAGCAGCCCCGAGTCAGGGGGCGCGGGTGGCTACACCTTC.

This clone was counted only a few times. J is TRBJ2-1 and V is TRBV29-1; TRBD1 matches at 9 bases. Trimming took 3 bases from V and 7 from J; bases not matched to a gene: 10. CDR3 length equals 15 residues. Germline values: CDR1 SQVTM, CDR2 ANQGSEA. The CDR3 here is CSVETVQGARNEQFF. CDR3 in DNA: TGCAGCGTTGAGACGGTACAGGGGGCGCGGAATGAGCAGTTCTTC.

The CDR3 DNA sequence: TGTGCCAGCAGCCAAGATAGCGGGGGGGCCTTTAGCGAGCAGTTCTTC. Translated, it gives CASSQDSGGAFSEQFF. The gene calls are TRBV4-2 and TRBJ2-1, with 11 bases matching TRBD2. Unmatched junction bases numbered 8, after V lost 0 bases and J lost 10 bases. The CDR3 runs to 16 residues. Germline assignment: CDR1 LGHNA and CDR2 YNFKEQ.

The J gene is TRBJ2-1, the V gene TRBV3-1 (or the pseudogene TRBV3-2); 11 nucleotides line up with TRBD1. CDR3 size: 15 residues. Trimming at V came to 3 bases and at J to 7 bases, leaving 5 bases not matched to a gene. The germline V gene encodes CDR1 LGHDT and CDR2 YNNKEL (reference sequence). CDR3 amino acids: CASSQAGTGGNEQFF. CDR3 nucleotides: TGTGCCAGCAGCCAGGCCGGGACAGGGGGAAATGAGCAGTTCTTC.

The CDR3 DNA reads as TGTGCCAGCAGTTACTTCGGACAGGGAACCGAGCAGTACTTC. Its protein product is CASSYFGQGTEQYF. The rearrangement links TRBV6-5 to TRBJ2-7; 8 nucleotides align to TRBD1. Trimming removed 1 base from V and 6 bases from J; junction bases left unmatched: 5. In germline, CDR1 is MNHEY, CDR2 SVGAGI. There are 14 residues in the CDR3.

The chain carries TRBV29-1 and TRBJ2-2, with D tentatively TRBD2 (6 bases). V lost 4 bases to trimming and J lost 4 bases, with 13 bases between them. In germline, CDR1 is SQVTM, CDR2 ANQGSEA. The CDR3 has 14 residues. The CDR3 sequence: CSVGSGDFTGELFF. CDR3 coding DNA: TGCAGCGTTGGTTCTGGGGACTTCACCGGGGAGCTGTTTTTT.

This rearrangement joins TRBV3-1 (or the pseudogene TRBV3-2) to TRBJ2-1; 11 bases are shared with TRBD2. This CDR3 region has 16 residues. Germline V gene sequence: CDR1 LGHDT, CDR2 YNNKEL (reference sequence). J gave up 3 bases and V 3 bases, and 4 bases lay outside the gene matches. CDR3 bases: TGTGCCAGCAGCCAGGGGGGACTAGCGGACTACAATGAGCAGTTCTTC. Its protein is CASSQGGLADYNEQFF.

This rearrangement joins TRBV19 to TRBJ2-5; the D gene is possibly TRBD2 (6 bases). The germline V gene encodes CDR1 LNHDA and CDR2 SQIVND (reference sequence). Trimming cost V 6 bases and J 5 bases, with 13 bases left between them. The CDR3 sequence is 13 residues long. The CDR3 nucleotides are TGTGCCAGTAGAACTAGGGCGGGGGAGACCCAGTACTTC. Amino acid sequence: CASRTRAGETQYF.

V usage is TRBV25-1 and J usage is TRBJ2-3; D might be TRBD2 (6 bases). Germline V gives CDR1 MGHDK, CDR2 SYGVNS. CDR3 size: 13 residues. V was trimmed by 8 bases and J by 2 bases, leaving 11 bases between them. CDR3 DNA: TGTGCCAGCGGAGGAGGGTACACAGATACGCAGTATTTT. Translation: CASGGGYTDTQYF.

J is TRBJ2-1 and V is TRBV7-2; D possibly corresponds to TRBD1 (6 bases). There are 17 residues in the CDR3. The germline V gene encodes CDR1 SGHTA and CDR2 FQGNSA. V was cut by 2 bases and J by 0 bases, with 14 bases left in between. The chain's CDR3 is CASSLRADRSSYNEQFF. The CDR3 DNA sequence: TGTGCCAGCAGCTTACGGGCCGACAGGAGCTCCTACAATGAGCAGTTCTTC. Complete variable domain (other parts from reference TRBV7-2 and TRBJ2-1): GAGVSQSPSNKVTEKGKDVELRCDPISGHTALYWYRQSLGQGLEFLIYFQGNSAPDKSGLPSDRFSAERTGGSVSTLTIQRTQQEDSAVYLCASSLRADRSSYNEQFFGPGTRLTVL.

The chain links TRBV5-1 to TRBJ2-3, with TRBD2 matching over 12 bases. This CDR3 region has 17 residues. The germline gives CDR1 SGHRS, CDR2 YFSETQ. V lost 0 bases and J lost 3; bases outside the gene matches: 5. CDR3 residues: CASSLGLAGGPTDTQYF. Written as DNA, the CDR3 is TGCGCCAGCAGCTTGGGCCTAGCGGGGGGGCCGACAGATACGCAGTATTTT.

CDR3 in amino acids: CASRDWASGNTGELFF. The CDR3 coding sequence is TGTGCCAGCAGAGATTGGGCTAGCGGGAACACCGGGGAGCTGTTTTTT. The V gene is TRBV27, the J gene TRBJ2-2; 7 nucleotides align to TRBD2. J gave up 1 base and V 6 bases, and 8 bases lay outside the gene matches. The CDR3 loop spans 16 amino acids. Looked up from germline, CDR1 is MNHEY and CDR2 is SMNVEV (reference sequence).